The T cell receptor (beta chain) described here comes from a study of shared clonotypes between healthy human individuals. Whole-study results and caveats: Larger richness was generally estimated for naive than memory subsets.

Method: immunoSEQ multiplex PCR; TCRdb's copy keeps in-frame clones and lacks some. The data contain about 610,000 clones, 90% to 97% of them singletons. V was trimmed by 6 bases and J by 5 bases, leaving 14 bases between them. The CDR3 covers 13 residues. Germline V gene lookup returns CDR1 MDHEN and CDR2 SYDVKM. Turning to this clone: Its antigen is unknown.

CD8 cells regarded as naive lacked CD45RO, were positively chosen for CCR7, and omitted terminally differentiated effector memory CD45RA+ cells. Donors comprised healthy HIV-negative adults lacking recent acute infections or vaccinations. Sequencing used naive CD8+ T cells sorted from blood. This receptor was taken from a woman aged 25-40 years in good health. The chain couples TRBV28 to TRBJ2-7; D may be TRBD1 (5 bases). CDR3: CASSLGRANEQYF. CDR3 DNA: TGTGCCAGCAGCCTGGGCAGGGCCAACGAGCAGTACTTC.